This T cell receptor (beta chain) was recovered during a study of tumor and adjacent non-tumor tissue in lung cancer (dated by TCRdb to the late 2010s). In terms of the full investigation: By cancer type, the cohort comprised 11 to 12 adenocarcinoma patients, a couple of squamous cell carcinoma patients and 1 small cell lung cancer patient. Among the 15 or so patients, ages ranged from about 31 to 76 years, about 10 were men and 5 were women, and disease was TNM stage I to III. Sequencing generated a total of 120 million or so productive TCRbeta reads, averaging approximately 4 million reads per sample. Using bulk TCRbeta repertoires from approximately 15 lung cancer patients, the study set lung tumor tissue side by side with matched distant non-tumor lung tissue. For each patient, one tumor sample and one normal lung sample were taken, giving approximately 29 paired specimens that underwent TCRbeta CDR3 sequencing.

Notes on this clonotype: Its antigen remains undetermined. Its ends do not fully match the called genes, so a read error is possible.

Libraries were made using multiplex PCR. TCRdb records Illumina HiSeq 2500 as the sequencer. Following protocols modified from ARM-PCR, the researchers constructed TCRbeta libraries through three rounds of nested PCR with primers (Table S4). Before sequencing, PCR products in the 200-500 bp range were cut out of the gel and cleaned up using the QIAquick gel extraction kit. Under the source paper's analysis protocol: Trimmomatic was used to clean the reads, FLASH was used to merge the reads into complete CDR3 sequences, and MiTCR was used to assign the reads to V(D)J germline segments. Clonal diversity was computed as the inverse Simpson's index with VDJtools. A read counted as productive if the sequence was in-frame and lacked a premature stop codon. TCRdb reworked the public reads: Q25 trimming with fastp, MiXCR clone assembly, productive beta chains retained. Identical CDR3 protein sequences are pooled into one entry, listed with their most common genes and DNA. V and J calls and clone size were set by TCRdb, not the authors. A total of 60,000 to 85,000 distinct CDR3 sequences appear in this sample, over 75% of them only once. The ten largest clonotypes hold approximately 12% of the sample.

Paper-wide results and their limitations: Peripheral blood was not sequenced, so blood TCRbeta repertoires were not examined in the lung cancer patients of the study. Tumor tissue showed significantly higher TCR diversity (inverse Simpson) than normal lung tissue, at 431.37 vs 166.20 (P = 0.0075, Mann-Whitney U test). A significantly larger cumulative share of the repertoire was made up by the top 100 clones in normal lung than in tumor tissue. The cohort had only around 14 patients, and the authors noted that larger samples and more detailed clinical data are needed. TCR diversity was significantly higher in younger patients, and greater tumor TCR diversity was associated with shorter overall survival and shorter disease-free survival. The methods do not name the sequencing platform or mention unique molecular identifiers.

RNA was isolated from bulk, unsorted tissue, and RNA quality was assessed with a NanoDrop ND-1000 and an Agilent 2100. Newly diagnosed lung cancer patients without prior chemotherapy who had been admitted for thoracic surgery in China between August and November 2014 were enrolled as donors. The study excluded patients who had received radiotherapy or chemotherapy before or who had another cancer at the same time. Surgical tissue pieces of roughly 1-2.2 cm3 were preserved in RNAlater solution and stored at -80 °C until use. The receptor's source is a woman aged 45-60 years with non-small cell lung cancer. Sequenced material: lung tumor tissue.

The encoded CDR3 is CASRPTAAETQCF. The nucleotide sequence is given as TGTGCCAGCCGGCCGACTGCGGCAGAGACCCAGTGCTTC. The chain links TRBV11-2 with TRBJ2-5; no confident D gene assignment can be made. From a lookup of the germline V gene, CDR1 and CDR2 are SGHAT and FQNNGV. Counted from cysteine to phenylalanine, this CDR3 has 13 amino acids. Of all the DNA, just the CDR3 is kept, 39 bases in frame from base 1.